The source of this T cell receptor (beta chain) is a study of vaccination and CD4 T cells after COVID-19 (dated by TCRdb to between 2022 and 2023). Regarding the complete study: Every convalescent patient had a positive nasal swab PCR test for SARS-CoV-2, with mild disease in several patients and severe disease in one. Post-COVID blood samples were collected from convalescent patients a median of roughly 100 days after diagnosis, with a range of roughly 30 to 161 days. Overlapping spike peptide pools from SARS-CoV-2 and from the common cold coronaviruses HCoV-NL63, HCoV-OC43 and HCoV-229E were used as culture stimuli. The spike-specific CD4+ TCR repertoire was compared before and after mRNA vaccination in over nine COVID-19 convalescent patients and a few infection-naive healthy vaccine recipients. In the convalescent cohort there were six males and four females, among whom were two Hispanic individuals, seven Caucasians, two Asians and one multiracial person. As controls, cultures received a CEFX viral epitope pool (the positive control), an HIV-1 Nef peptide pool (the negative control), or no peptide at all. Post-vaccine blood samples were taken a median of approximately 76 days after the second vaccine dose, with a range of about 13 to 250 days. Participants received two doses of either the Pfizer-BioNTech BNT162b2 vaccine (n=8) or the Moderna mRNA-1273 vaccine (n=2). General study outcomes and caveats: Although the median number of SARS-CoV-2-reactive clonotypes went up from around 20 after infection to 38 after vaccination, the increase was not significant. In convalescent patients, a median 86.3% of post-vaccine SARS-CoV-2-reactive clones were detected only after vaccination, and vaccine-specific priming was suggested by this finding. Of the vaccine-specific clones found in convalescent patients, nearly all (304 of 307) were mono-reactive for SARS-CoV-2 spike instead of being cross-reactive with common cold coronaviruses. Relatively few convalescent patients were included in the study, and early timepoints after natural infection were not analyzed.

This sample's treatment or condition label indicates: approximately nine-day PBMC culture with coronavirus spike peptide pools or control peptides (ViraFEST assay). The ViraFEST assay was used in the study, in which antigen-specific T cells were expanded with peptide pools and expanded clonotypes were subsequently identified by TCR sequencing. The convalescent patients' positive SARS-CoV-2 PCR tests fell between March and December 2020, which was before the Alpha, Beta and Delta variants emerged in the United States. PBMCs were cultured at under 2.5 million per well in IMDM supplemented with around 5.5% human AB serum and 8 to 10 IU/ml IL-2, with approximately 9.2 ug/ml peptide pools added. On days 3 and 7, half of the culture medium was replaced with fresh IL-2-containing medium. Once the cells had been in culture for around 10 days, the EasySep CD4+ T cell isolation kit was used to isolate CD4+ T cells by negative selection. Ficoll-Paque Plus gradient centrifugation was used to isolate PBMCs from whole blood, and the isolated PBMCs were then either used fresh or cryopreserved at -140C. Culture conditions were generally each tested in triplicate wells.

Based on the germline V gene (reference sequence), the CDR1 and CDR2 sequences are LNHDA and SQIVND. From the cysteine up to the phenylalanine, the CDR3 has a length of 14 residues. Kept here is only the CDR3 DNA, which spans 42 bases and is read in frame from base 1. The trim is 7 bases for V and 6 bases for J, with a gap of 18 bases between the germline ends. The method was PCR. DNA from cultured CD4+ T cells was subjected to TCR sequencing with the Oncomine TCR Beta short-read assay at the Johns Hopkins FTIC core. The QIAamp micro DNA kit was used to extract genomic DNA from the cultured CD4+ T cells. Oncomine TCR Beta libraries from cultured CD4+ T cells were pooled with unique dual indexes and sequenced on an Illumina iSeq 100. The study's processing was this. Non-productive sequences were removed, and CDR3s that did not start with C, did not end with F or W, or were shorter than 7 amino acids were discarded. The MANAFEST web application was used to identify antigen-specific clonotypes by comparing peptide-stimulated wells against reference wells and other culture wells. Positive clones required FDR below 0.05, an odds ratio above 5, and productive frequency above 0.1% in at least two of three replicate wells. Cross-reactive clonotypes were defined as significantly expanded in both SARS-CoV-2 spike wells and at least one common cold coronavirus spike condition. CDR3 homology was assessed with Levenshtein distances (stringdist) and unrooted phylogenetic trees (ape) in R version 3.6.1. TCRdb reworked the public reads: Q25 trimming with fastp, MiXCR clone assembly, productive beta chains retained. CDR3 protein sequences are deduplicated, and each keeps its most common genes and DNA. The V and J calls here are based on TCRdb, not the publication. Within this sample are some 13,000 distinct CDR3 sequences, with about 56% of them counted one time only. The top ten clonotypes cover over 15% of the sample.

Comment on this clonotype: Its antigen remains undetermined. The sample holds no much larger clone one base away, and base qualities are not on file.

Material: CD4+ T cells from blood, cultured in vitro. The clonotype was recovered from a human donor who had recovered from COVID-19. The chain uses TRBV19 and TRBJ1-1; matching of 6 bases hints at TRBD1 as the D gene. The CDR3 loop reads CASKGEMEGSEAFF. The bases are TGTGCCAGTAAGGGGGAAATGGAGGGTTCTGAAGCTTTCTTT.